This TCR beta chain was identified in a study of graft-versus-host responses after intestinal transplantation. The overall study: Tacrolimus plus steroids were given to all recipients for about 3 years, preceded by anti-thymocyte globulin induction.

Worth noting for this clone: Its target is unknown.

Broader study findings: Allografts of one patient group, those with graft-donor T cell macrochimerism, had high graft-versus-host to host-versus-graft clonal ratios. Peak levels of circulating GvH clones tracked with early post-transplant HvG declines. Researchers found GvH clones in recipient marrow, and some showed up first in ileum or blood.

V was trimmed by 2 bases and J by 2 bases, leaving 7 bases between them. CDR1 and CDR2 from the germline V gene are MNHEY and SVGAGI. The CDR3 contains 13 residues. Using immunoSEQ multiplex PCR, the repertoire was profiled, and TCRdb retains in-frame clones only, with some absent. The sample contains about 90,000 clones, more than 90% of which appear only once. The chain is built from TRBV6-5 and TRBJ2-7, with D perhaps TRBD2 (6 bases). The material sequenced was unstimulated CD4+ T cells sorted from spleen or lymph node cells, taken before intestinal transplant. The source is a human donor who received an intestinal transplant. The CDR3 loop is CASSYGGTYEQYF. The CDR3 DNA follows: TGTGCCAGCAGTTACGGGGGGACCTACGAGCAGTACTTC.